Listed here are 17 T cell receptor beta chains from one sample, sequenced in a study of T cells in Graves' hyperthyroidism and ophthalmopathy (dated by TCRdb to 2018 to 2020). Library preparation was by multiplex PCR. Data came from an Illumina HiSeq 2000. Amplification of TCR beta CDR3 regions was carried out from RNA transcripts. The TCR CDR3 was subjected to a first round of RT-PCR using the HTBI primer set and the Qiagen OneStep RT-PCR kit. TCRdb passed the public sequencing reads through fastp at Q25 and MiXCR, retaining productive beta sequences. When rows share a CDR3 protein, they turn into one entry using the most common DNA and genes. The sample contains hundreds of thousands of distinct CDR3 sequences, about 15% of them found a single time. In total, the top ten clones hold under 15% of the sample. The specimen sequenced was blood. These TCRs come from a woman between 50 and 59 years old with Graves' ophthalmopathy.

V usage is TRBV28 and J usage is TRBJ1-5; D uncertain. Looked up from germline, CDR1 is MDHEN and CDR2 is SYDVKM. The CDR3 sequence is 16 residues long. The ends were cut back, 2 bases at V and 0 bases at J, with 11 bases in the middle. The DNA of the CDR3 is TGTGCCAGCAGTTTACGGTCTGATTATAGCAATCAGCCCCAGCATTTT. Translated: CASSLRSDYSNQPQHF. Supplemented by reference TRBV28 and TRBJ1-5, the full variable domain reads DVKVTQSSRYLVKRTGEKVFLECVQDMDHENMFWYRQDPGLGLRLIYFSYDVKMKEKGDIPEGYSVSREKKERFSLILESASTNQTSMYLCASSLRSDYSNQPQHFGDGTRLSIL.

The table lists this clonotype with many counts. The chain joins TRBV28 to TRBJ2-3, with TRBD1 identical over 8 bases. Germline CDR1 MDHEN, CDR2 SYDVKM. This CDR3 has 15 residues. Trimming took 7 bases from V and 1 from J; bases not matched to a gene: 7. Here the CDR3 reads CASTSSGQGTDTQYF. CDR3 DNA: TGTGCCAGCACCTCTTCGGGACAGGGCACAGATACGCAGTATTTT. The complete variable domain, with remaining parts taken from reference TRBV28 and TRBJ2-3, reads DVKVTQSSRYLVKRTGEKVFLECVQDMDHENMFWYRQDPGLGLRLIYFSYDVKMKEKGDIPEGYSVSREKKERFSLILESASTNQTSMYLCASTSSGQGTDTQYFGPGTRLTVL.

In this sample, this clonotype turned up many times. The chain recombines TRBV6-2 or TRBV6-3 with TRBJ2-7; maybe TRBD2 (5 bases). Germline V lookup: CDR1 MNHEY, CDR2 SVGEGT. The CDR3 sequence is 14 residues long. V lost 6 bases and J lost 5, with 17 bases in between. CDR3 sequence: CASSPRGLADEQYF. CDR3 in DNA: TGTGCCAGCAGCCCCCGCGGGCTAGCTGACGAGCAGTACTTC.

This clonotype was counted many times. V is TRBV7-2 and J is TRBJ2-3; D is perhaps TRBD2 (5 bases). V was clipped by 1 base and J by 6 bases, with 20 bases between them. Germline assignment: CDR1 SGHTA and CDR2 FQGNSA. This CDR3 region has 17 residues. CDR3 residues: CASSLEGLVGRGDTQYF. In DNA form, the CDR3 reads TGTGCCAGCAGCTTAGAAGGGCTAGTGGGTCGCGGGGATACGCAGTATTTT.

This clonotype was observed at least ten times. The chain links TRBV7-9 to TRBJ2-1; D is possibly TRBD1 or TRBD2 (5 bases each). The length of the CDR3 is 12 residues. The V end lost 8 bases, the J end lost 6 bases, and 11 bases lay between the germline ends. Germline V CDR1 and CDR2: SEHNR, FQNEAQ (reference sequence). The CDR3 bases are TGTGCCAGCCATGAGGGGAGCAATGAGCAGTTCTTC. Translation: CASHEGSNEQFF.

This clonotype showed up many times. The gene calls are TRBV5-1 and TRBJ2-2; 8 bases align to TRBD2. The CDR3 length is 18 residues. The trim removed 0 bases at V and 2 bases at J, leaving 9 bases unmatched. Germline CDR1 and CDR2: SGHRS and YFSETQ. CDR3 protein: CASSLAAQSGRNTGELFF. The CDR3 coding sequence is TGCGCCAGCAGCTTGGCAGCCCAGAGCGGGAGAAACACCGGGGAGCTGTTTTTT.

Notes on this clonotype: With a much larger clone just one base away, this may be a read error. This chain uses TRBV6-1 with TRBJ2-1; 9 nucleotides align to TRBD2. This CDR3 region has 16 residues. Germline V gives CDR1 MNHNS, CDR2 SASEGT. The CDR3 sequence is CANSPPLAGFVNEQFF. DNA for the CDR3: TGTGCCAACAGTCCCCCTCTAGCGGGATTTGTCAATGAGCAGTTCTTC.

The chain recombines TRBV6-2 or TRBV6-3 with TRBJ2-6; possible D gene TRBD1, 6 bases. Trimming removed 5 bases from V and 2 bases from J, with 10 bases in between. The CDR3 contains 15 residues. Germline V gene lookup returns CDR1 MNHEY and CDR2 SVGEGT. The CDR3 region is CASSLQGTGANVLTF. DNA for the CDR3: TGTGCCAGCAGTCTCCAGGGGACTGGGGCCAACGTCCTGACTTTC.

In its sample, this clonotype was seen many times. For the CDR3, the DNA is TGTGCCAGCAGCACGTTCAGGTCCAGGAACACTGAAGCTTTCTTT. Residues: CASSTFRSRNTEAFF. The V and J genes are TRBV7-2 and TRBJ1-1, with no clear D. The germline gives CDR1 SGHTA, CDR2 FQGNSA. Trimming left V 5 bases short and J 1 base short, with 14 bases between. This CDR3 contains 15 residues.

This clonotype showed up just a few times. The CDR3, as DNA: TGTGCCAGCAGCGCAGGATCGGGTCTACAATCTGAGCAGTTCTTC. It encodes CASSAGSGLQSEQFF. This chain links TRBV9 with TRBJ2-1; D remains ambiguous. The CDR3 contains 15 residues. Trimming took off 3 bases at V and 9 bases at J, with 19 bases between the two ends. In germline, CDR1 is SGDLS, CDR2 YYNGEE.

The chain uses TRBV7-3 and TRBJ2-7; no reliable D call. CDR1 is SGHTA, CDR2 FQGTGA, per germline. The CDR3 contains 16 residues. V lost 2 bases to trimming and J lost 2 bases, with 16 bases between them. The CDR3 reads CASSLGWDPVPYEQYF. The CDR3 coding sequence is TGTGCCAGCAGCTTAGGGTGGGATCCCGTCCCCTACGAGCAGTACTTC.

This clonotype appeared a few times. This chain links TRBV6-4 with TRBJ1-1; D perhaps matches TRBD1 (5 bases). This CDR3 has 15 residues. CDR1 and CDR2 from the germline V gene are MRHNA and SNTAGT. V was clipped by 3 bases and J by 1 base, with 12 bases between them. CDR3 loop: CASSEDYRRNTEAFF. The CDR3 DNA follows: TGTGCCAGCAGTGAAGACTACAGGAGGAACACTGAAGCTTTCTTT.

This clonotype was detected only a few times. The rearrangement uses TRBV29-1 and TRBJ1-5; TRBD1 matches at 7 bases. V gave up 6 bases and J gave up 0 bases; unmatched junction bases: 5. The CDR3 consists of 14 residues. Per germline, CDR1 SQVTM and CDR2 ANQGSEA. DNA of the CDR3: TGCAGCGTGACCGGGACAGATAGCAATCAGCCCCAGCATTTT. Residues: CSVTGTDSNQPQHF.

This clonotype was observed many times. This rearrangement joins TRBV2 to TRBJ2-1; 9 bases line up with TRBD1. The CDR3 is 13 amino acids. V was clipped by 8 bases and J by 2 bases; unmatched bases: 1. CDR1 and CDR2 from the germline V gene are SNHLY and FYNNEI. CDR3 in DNA: TGTGCCAGCGGGGACAGGGCCTACAATGAGCAGTTCTTC. Translated: CASGDRAYNEQFF.

This clonotype was found many times. The rearrangement links TRBV20-1 to TRBJ2-2; D gene ambiguous. This CDR3 is 14 amino acids long. Trimming cost V 5 bases and J 6 bases, with 16 bases left between them. Germline-derived CDR1 and CDR2 are DFQATT and SNEGSKA (reference sequence). The CDR3 sequence: CSAPTASGPGELFF. DNA for the CDR3: TGCAGTGCTCCCACCGCCAGTGGGCCCGGGGAGCTGTTTTTT.

This chain links TRBV7-2 with TRBJ2-2, with no clear D. The germline V and J ends were trimmed by 1 base and 0 bases, with 9 bases remaining between them. Germline-derived CDR1 and CDR2 are SGHTA and FQGNSA. The CDR3 loop spans 16 amino acids. CDR3 region: CASSLDGRPNTGELFF. As DNA, the CDR3 is TGTGCCAGCAGCTTAGACGGACGGCCGAACACCGGGGAGCTGTTTTTT.

This clonotype showed up many times. In DNA, the CDR3 is TGTGCCAGCAGTTCCGACGTGGGCGGGAGTAGTCCAGATACGCAGTATTTT. Amino acids: CASSSDVGGSSPDTQYF. J is TRBJ2-3 and V is TRBV27; 7 bases line up with TRBD2. Losses at the gene ends were 4 bases for V and 4 bases for J; bases not matched to a gene: 14. Germline values: CDR1 MNHEY, CDR2 SMNVEV (reference sequence). CDR3 size: 17 residues.